A single T cell receptor (beta chain) is shown here with its context. Its antigen is unknown. A single base separates this from a much larger clone, so it may be a read error. This record belongs to a study of T cells in Graves' hyperthyroidism and ophthalmopathy. General observations from the study: Before onset, ophthalmopathy was predicted by the model a median around 6 months earlier.

Lactation, pregnancy, other autoimmune disease or uncontrolled infection excluded patients. The CDR3 is made up of 14 amino acids. Germline V gene lookup returns CDR1 SGHTS and CDR2 YDEGEE. Amplified TCR beta CDR3 regions derived from RNA transcripts. A first-round RT-PCR of the TCR CDR3 used the HTBI primer set. TCRdb passed the multiplex PCR reads through MiXCR, listing each CDR3 protein once. Among fewer than 450,000 distinct CDR3 sequences listed, roughly 15% were seen once. Sequenced material: blood. This receptor was taken from a woman aged 25 to 39 with Graves' hyperthyroidism that later progressed to Graves' ophthalmopathy. The chain couples TRBV5-8 to TRBJ2-1; D is possibly TRBD1 or TRBD2 (5 bases each). The CDR3 loop is CASKTPGAYIEQFF. Written as DNA, the CDR3 is TGTGCCAGCAAAACCCCCGGGGCGTACATTGAGCAGTTCTTC. Full variable domain (remainder filled in from reference TRBV5-8 and TRBJ2-1): EAGVTQSPTHLIKTRGQQATLRCSPISGHTSVYWYQQALGLGLQFLLWYDEGEERNRGNFPPRFSGRQFPNYSSELNVNALELEDSALYLCASKTPGAYIEQFFGPGTRLTVL.